Below, 23 T cell receptor beta chains from the same sample are listed, as sequenced in a study of blood T cell repertoires in COVID-19. TCRdb's copy holds only in-frame clones and misses some; the assay was immunoSEQ multiplex PCR. The sample lists under 200,000 clones, 70% to 90% occurring once. Sequenced material: peripheral blood. The receptors derive from a man between 45 and 60 years old who had recovered from COVID-19.

The chain has TRBV19 and TRBJ1-1; D gene ambiguous. The CDR3 has 15 residues. Germline loops: CDR1 LNHDA, CDR2 SQIVND (reference sequence). V lost 5 bases, J lost 1 base, and 14 bases lay in between. The DNA for the CDR3 is TGTGCCAGTAGTTTGGTAAGCATTTCGAACACTGAAGCTTTCTTT. Residues: CASSLVSISNTEAFF.

This clone has just one count. The gene calls are TRBV6-5 and TRBJ2-1; 7 bases fit TRBD1. With 4 bases clipped from V and 4 bases from J, the junction kept 7 bases outside the gene matches. The CDR3 has 15 amino acids. The germline gives CDR1 MNHEY, CDR2 SVGAGI. The CDR3 sequence is CASSSTGTEYNEQFF. In nucleotides, the CDR3 is TGTGCCAGCAGTTCCACCGGGACAGAGTACAATGAGCAGTTCTTC.

The rearrangement uses TRBV7-3 and TRBJ2-2; the match to TRBD1 covers 7 bases. From germline, CDR1 is SGHTA and CDR2 FQGTGA. The CDR3 is 15 residues long. Germline trimming cut 6 bases from V and 4 bases from J; bases unmatched to any gene: 8. DNA of the CDR3: TGTGCCAGCAGTAAAGGGGGCGAGGGCACCGGGGAGCTGTTTTTT. Translating it yields CASSKGGEGTGELFF.

The rearrangement links TRBV24-1 to TRBJ2-4; a weak D match, TRBD2 (5 bases). V lost 4 bases to trimming and J lost 8 bases, with 14 bases between them. Germline values: CDR1 KGHDR, CDR2 SFDVKD. The CDR3 runs 14 residues. In DNA, the CDR3 is TGTGCCACCAGTGAACGAGGGATCGCGGACATTCAGTACTTC. Amino acid sequence: CATSERGIADIQYF.

The chain combines TRBV10-3 with TRBJ2-6, with 7 positions matching TRBD1. CDR3 length equals 14 residues. Germline V gives CDR1 ENHRY, CDR2 SYGVKD. Unmatched junction bases numbered 1, after V lost 6 bases and J lost 2 bases. The DNA for the CDR3 is TGTGCCATCAGGGGGACAGCTGGGGCCAACGTCCTGACTTTC. Its translation: CAIRGTAGANVLTF.

The J gene is TRBJ2-1, the V gene TRBV4-3; 12 positions agree with TRBD2. The CDR3 is 17 residues long. Unmatched junction bases numbered 5, after V lost 0 bases and J lost 5 bases. CDR1 and CDR2 from the germline V gene are LGHNA and YSLEER. CDR3 sequence: CASSQDPLAGGNNEQFF. In nucleotides, the CDR3 is TGCGCCAGCAGCCAAGACCCCCTAGCGGGAGGGAACAATGAGCAGTTCTTC.

This clone appeared a few times. The V call is TRBV5-1, the J call TRBJ2-7; TRBD1 matches at 7 bases. The ends lost 5 bases at V and 2 bases at J; junction bases unmatched: 4. Germline values: CDR1 SGHRS, CDR2 YFSETQ. The CDR3 extends over 13 amino acids. CDR3 nucleotides: TGCGCCAGCAGTAGGGACAGACCCTACGAGCAGTACTTC. It codes for CASSRDRPYEQYF.

The chain has TRBV7-9 and TRBJ1-5; 8 bases are a match to TRBD1. In germline, CDR1 is SEHNR, CDR2 FQNEAQ (reference sequence). The CDR3 has 18 amino acids. V dropped 1 base and J dropped 0; count of bases not matched to a gene: 8. The CDR3 spells CASSLGGTGFYSNQPQHF. DNA of the CDR3: TGTGCCAGCAGCTTAGGAGGGACAGGCTTTTATAGCAATCAGCCCCAGCATTTT.

The V and J genes are TRBV10-3 and TRBJ2-5; 8 positions agree with TRBD1. The CDR3 covers 14 residues. Germline values: CDR1 ENHRY, CDR2 SYGVKD. Losses at the gene ends were 6 bases for V and 5 bases for J; bases not matched to a gene: 8. The CDR3 bases are TGTGCCATCAGAGGGGCAGGGGGCGCGGAGACCCAGTACTTC. This codes for CAIRGAGGAETQYF.

This rearrangement joins TRBV7-3 to TRBJ1-5; TRBD1 agrees at 9 bases. The CDR3 is 17 residues long. V shed 4 bases, J shed 0 bases, and the junction held 7 bases outside the gene matches. Germline lookup yields CDR1 SGHTA and CDR2 FQGTGA. CDR3 region: CASSSGTGPYSNQPQHF. The CDR3, as DNA: TGTGCCAGCAGCTCCGGGACAGGGCCCTATAGCAATCAGCCCCAGCATTTT.

The rearrangement joins TRBV12-3 or TRBV12-4 to TRBJ2-7; 9 bases align to TRBD2. The J segment lost 6 bases and the V segment lost 3 bases, leaving 3 bases of the junction unmatched. The CDR3 runs 13 residues. CDR3 residues: CASSFGTSSEQYF. In DNA, the CDR3 is TGTGCCAGCAGTTTCGGGACTAGCAGCGAGCAGTACTTC.

The chain joins TRBV2 to TRBJ2-1; unclear D gene. CDR1 is SNHLY and CDR2 is FYNNEI in the germline V gene. The CDR3 spans 11 residues. Between the trimmed V and J ends, which lost 4 bases and 8 bases, there was a span of 6 bases. CDR3 in amino acids: CASSVSDEQFF. Here the CDR3 DNA reads TGTGCCAGCAGTGTAAGCGATGAGCAGTTCTTC.

The J gene is TRBJ2-1, the V gene TRBV18, with TRBD2 matching over 10 bases. V lost 2 bases to trimming and J lost 6 bases; unmatched junction nucleotides: 4. CDR1 is KGHSH, CDR2 LQKENI, per germline. The CDR3 is 15 amino acids. As DNA, the CDR3 is TGTGCCAGCTCACCAACTAGCGGGACCGGCAATGAGCAGTTCTTC. As protein: CASSPTSGTGNEQFF.

This clone has just one count. The chain couples TRBV4-3 to TRBJ2-1; 8 nucleotides agree with TRBD2. Per the germline V gene, CDR1 is LGHNA and CDR2 is YSLEER. The CDR3 has 18 residues. V gave up 1 base and J gave up 6 bases; unmatched junction bases: 14. The CDR3 DNA follows: TGCGCCAGCAGCCAAGTCCCGCTGGGAGCGGGAGCAAGCAATGAGCAGTTCTTC. Encoded protein: CASSQVPLGAGASNEQFF.

J is TRBJ2-5 and V is TRBV3-1 (or the pseudogene TRBV3-2), with 11 bases identical to TRBD2. The germline gives CDR1 LGHDT, CDR2 YNNKEL (reference sequence). There are 15 residues in the CDR3. The J segment lost 5 bases and the V segment lost 4 bases, leaving 6 bases of the junction unmatched. CDR3 nucleotide sequence: TGTGCCAGCAGCCCCAGCATAGCGGGGGGGGAGACCCAGTACTTC. Amino acids: CASSPSIAGGETQYF.

The rearrangement uses TRBV27 and TRBJ2-2; unclear D gene. CDR1 is MNHEY and CDR2 is SMNVEV in the germline V gene (reference sequence). The CDR3 spans 14 residues. V was clipped by 2 bases and J by 1 base, with 5 bases between them. CDR3 DNA: TGTGCCAGCAGTTTAAGACTGAACACCGGGGAGCTGTTTTTT. Its translation is CASSLRLNTGELFF.

This chain links TRBV11-2 with TRBJ1-4; D gene uncertain. V lost 5 bases, J lost 0 bases, and 13 bases lay in between. This CDR3 has 16 amino acids. CDR1 and CDR2 from the germline V gene are SGHAT and FQNNGV. CDR3 residues: CASSLSLLATNEKLFF. The CDR3 nucleotides are TGTGCCAGCAGCCTTTCCCTCCTTGCAACTAATGAAAAACTGTTTTTT.

The chain recombines TRBV3-1 (or the pseudogene TRBV3-2) with TRBJ2-2; 10 nucleotides line up with TRBD1. The junction had 6 bases not matched to a gene; V was cut back by 2 bases and J by 0 bases. The CDR3 has 18 residues. CDR1 is LGHDT, CDR2 YNNKEL, per germline (reference sequence). The CDR3 spells CASSQLTGGKTNTGELFF. DNA of the CDR3: TGTGCCAGCAGCCAACTGACAGGGGGCAAGACGAACACCGGGGAGCTGTTTTTT.

The chain links TRBV27 to TRBJ2-6; the match to TRBD2 covers 7 bases. Germline assignment: CDR1 MNHEY and CDR2 SMNVEV (reference sequence). The CDR3 has 17 residues. V was clipped by 3 bases and J by 0 bases; unmatched bases: 5. CDR3 loop: CASSLKAGVSGANVLTF. The CDR3 DNA sequence: TGTGCCAGCAGTTTGAAGGCGGGGGTCTCTGGGGCCAACGTCCTGACTTTC. Using reference TRBV27 and TRBJ2-6 for the parts outside the CDR3, the full variable domain is EAQVTQNPRYLITVTGKKLTVTCSQNMNHEYMSWYRQDPGLGLRQIYYSMNVEVTDKGDVPEGYKVSRKEKRNFPLILESPSPNQTSLYFCASSLKAGVSGANVLTFGAGSRLTVL.

The chain's CDR3 is CASIRDREPDTQYF. The CDR3 region has the DNA TGTGCCAGCATAAGGGACAGGGAGCCAGATACGCAGTATTTT. The V call is TRBV6-4, the J call TRBJ2-3; 9 bases are shared with TRBD1. Unmatched junction bases numbered 6, after V lost 7 bases and J lost 4 bases. The CDR3 is made up of 14 amino acids. Per germline, CDR1 MRHNA and CDR2 SNTAGT.

This clone was detected a few times. J is TRBJ1-4 and V is TRBV5-1; the D gene is possibly TRBD1 (5 bases). Germline CDR1 and CDR2: SGHRS and YFSETQ. This CDR3 spans 16 amino acids. V was pared by 4 bases and J by 5 bases, with 18 bases between. CDR3 amino acids: CASSIGTSGLNEKLFF. The CDR3 nucleotides read TGCGCCAGCAGCATAGGGACTTCGGGACTGAATGAAAAACTGTTTTTT.

The J gene is TRBJ2-5, the V gene TRBV6-2 or TRBV6-3; TRBD2 agrees at 13 bases. The V gene end was trimmed by 1 base and the J gene end by 1 base; junction bases not matched to a gene: 3. The CDR3 loop spans 17 amino acids. Germline V gene data show CDR1 as MNHEY and CDR2 as SVGEGT. This CDR3 is CASSYWGLAGRQETQYF. CDR3 nucleotides: TGTGCCAGCAGTTACTGGGGACTAGCGGGGCGCCAAGAGACCCAGTACTTC.

For the CDR3, the DNA is TGTGCCAGCAGCCGCGGGCTAGCGGACAATGAGCAGTTCTTC. Translated, it gives CASSRGLADNEQFF. The chain carries TRBV7-7 and TRBJ2-1, with TRBD2 matching 7 bases. The CDR3 covers 14 residues. CDR1 and CDR2 from the germline V gene are SSHAT and FNYEAQ (reference sequence). V lost 5 bases, J lost 5 bases, and 6 bases stayed unmatched.